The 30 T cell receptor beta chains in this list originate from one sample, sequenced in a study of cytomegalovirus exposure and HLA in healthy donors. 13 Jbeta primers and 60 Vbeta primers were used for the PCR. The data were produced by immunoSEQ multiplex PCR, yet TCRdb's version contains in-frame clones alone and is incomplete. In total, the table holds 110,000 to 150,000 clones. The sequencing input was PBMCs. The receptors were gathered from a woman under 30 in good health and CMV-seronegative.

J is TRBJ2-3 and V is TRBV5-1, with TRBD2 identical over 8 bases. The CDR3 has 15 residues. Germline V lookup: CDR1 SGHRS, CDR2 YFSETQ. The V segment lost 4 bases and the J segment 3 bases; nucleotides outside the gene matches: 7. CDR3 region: CASSTGLDQTDTQYF. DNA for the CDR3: TGCGCCAGCAGCACGGGACTAGACCAGACAGATACGCAGTATTTT.

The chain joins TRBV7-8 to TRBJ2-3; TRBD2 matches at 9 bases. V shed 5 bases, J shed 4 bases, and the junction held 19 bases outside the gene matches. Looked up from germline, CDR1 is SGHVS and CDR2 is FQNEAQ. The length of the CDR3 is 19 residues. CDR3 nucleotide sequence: TGTGCCAGCAGCCGGTTACCCCCGGGACTAGCTTCCAAGCCAGATACGCAGTATTTT. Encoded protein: CASSRLPPGLASKPDTQYF. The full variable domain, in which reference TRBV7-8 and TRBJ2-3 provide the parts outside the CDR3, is GAGVSQSPRYKVAKRGQDVALRCDPISGHVSLFWYQQALGQGPEFLTYFQNEAQLDKSGLPSDRFFAERPEGSVSTLKIQRTQQEDSAVYLCASSRLPPGLASKPDTQYFGPGTRLTVL.

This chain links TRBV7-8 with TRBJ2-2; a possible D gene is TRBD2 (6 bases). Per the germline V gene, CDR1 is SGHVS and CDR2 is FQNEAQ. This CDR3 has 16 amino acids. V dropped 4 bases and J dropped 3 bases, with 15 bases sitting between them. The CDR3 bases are TGTGCCAGCAGCTCCCGGAGGGCGGGGTACACCGGGGAGCTGTTTTTT. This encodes CASSSRRAGYTGELFF.

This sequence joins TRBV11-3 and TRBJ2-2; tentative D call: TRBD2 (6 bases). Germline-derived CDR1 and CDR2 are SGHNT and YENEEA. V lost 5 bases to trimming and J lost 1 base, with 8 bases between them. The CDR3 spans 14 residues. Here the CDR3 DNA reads TGTGCCAGCAGCCCTAGCGTGAACACCGGGGAGCTGTTTTTT. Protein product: CASSPSVNTGELFF.

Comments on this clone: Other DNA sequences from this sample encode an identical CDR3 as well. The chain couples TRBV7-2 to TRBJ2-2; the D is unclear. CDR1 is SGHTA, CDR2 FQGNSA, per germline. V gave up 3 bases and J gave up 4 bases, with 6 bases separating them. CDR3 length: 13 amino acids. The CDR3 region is CASSFRGTGELFF. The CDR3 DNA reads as TGTGCCAGCAGCTTCAGAGGCACCGGGGAGCTGTTTTTT. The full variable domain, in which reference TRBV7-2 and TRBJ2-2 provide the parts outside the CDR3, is GAGVSQSPSNKVTEKGKDVELRCDPISGHTALYWYRQSLGQGLEFLIYFQGNSAPDKSGLPSDRFSAERTGGSVSTLTIQRTQQEDSAVYLCASSFRGTGELFFGEGSRLTVL.

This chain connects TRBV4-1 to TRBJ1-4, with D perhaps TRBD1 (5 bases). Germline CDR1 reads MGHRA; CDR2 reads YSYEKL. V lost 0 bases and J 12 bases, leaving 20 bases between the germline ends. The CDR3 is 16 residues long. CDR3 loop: CASSQDLGGPTGELFF. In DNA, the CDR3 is TGCGCCAGCAGCCAAGATTTGGGGGGTCCAACGGGGGAACTGTTTTTT.

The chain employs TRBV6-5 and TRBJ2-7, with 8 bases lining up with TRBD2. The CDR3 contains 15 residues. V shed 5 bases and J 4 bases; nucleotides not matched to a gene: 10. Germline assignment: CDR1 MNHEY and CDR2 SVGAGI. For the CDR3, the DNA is TGTGCCAGCAGTGTCGGGACTAGTTCCATATACGAGCAGTACTTC. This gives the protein CASSVGTSSIYEQYF.

Written as DNA, the CDR3 is TGTGCCAGCAGCCCCGTTCGGACCGGGGAGCTGTTTTTT. It yields the protein CASSPVRTGELFF. The chain links TRBV7-3 to TRBJ2-2; D uncertain. The ends were cut back, 5 bases at V and 5 bases at J, with 9 bases in the middle. The CDR3 runs to 13 residues. The germline gives CDR1 SGHTA, CDR2 FQGTGA.

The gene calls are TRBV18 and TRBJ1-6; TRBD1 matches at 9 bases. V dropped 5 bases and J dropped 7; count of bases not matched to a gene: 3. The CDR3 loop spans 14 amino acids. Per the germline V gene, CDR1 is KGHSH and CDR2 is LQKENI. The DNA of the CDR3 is TGTGCCAGCTCAACGACAGGGGGAAATTCACCCCTCCACTTT. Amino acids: CASSTTGGNSPLHF.

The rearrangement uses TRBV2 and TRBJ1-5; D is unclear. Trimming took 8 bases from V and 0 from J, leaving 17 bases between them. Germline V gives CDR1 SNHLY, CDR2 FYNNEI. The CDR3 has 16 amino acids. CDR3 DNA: TGTGCCAGCTGGGGAGGAGGGAAGCATAGCAATCAGCCCCAGCATTTT. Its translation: CASWGGGKHSNQPQHF.

In nucleotides, the CDR3 is TGTGCCAGCAAACAGGGCCCCGCAAATGAAAAACTGTTTTTT. Its translation is CASKQGPANEKLFF. The chain combines TRBV27 with TRBJ1-4; D might be TRBD1 (6 bases). V was pared by 7 bases and J by 5 bases, with 14 bases between. Germline CDR1 MNHEY, CDR2 SMNVEV (reference sequence). There are 14 residues in the CDR3.

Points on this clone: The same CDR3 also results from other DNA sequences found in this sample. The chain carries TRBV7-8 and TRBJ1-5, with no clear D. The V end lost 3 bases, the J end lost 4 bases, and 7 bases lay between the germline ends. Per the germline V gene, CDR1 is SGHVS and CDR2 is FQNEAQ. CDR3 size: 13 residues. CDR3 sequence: CASSLGRNQPQHF. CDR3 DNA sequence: TGTGCCAGCAGCTTGGGCAGGAATCAGCCCCAGCATTTT.

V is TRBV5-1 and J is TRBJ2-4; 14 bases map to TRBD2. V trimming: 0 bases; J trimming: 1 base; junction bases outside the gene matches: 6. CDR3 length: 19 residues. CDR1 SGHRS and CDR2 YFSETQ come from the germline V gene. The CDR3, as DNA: TGCGCCAGCAGCTTGGGACTAGCGGGAGGGGTAGGGGCCAAAAACATTCAGTACTTC. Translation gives CASSLGLAGGVGAKNIQYF.

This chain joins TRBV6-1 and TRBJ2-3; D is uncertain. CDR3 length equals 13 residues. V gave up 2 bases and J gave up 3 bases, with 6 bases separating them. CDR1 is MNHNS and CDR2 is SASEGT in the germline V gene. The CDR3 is CASSERETDTQYF. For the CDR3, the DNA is TGTGCCAGCAGTGAACGTGAGACAGATACGCAGTATTTT.

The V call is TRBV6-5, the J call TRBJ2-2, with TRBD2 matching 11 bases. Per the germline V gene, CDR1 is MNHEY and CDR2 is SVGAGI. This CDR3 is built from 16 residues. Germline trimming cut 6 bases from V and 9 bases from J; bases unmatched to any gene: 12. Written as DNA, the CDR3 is TGTGCCAGCAGATACCGGCCTAGCGGGAGGAACAGGGAGCTGTTTTTT. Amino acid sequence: CASRYRPSGRNRELFF.

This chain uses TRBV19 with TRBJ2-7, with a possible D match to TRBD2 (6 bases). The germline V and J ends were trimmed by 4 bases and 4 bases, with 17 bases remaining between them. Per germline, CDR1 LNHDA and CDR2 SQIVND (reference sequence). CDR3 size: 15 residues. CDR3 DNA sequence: TGTGCCAGTAGTAGTCAGCTCGGGAGTATATACGAGCAGTACGTC. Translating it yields CASSSQLGSIYEQYV.

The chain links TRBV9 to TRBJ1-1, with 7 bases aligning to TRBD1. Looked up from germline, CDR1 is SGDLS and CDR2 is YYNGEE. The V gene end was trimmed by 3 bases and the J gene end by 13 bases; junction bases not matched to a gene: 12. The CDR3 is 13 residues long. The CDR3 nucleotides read TGTGCCAGCAGCGCCGAGAGTAGACAGGGTGTTTTCTTT. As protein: CASSAESRQGVFF.

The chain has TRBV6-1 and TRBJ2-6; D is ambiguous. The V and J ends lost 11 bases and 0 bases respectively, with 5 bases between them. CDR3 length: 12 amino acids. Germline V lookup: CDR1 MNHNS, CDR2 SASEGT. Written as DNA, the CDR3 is TGTGCCTCTTCCTCTGGGGCCAACGTCCTGACTTTC. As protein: CASSSGANVLTF.

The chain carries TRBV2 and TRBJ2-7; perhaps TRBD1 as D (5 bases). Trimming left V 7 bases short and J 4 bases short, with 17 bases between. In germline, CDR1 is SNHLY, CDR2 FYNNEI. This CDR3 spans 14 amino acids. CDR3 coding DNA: TGTGCCAGCAAAATATCAGGGTTTGGGTACGAGCAGTACGTC. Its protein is CASKISGFGYEQYV.

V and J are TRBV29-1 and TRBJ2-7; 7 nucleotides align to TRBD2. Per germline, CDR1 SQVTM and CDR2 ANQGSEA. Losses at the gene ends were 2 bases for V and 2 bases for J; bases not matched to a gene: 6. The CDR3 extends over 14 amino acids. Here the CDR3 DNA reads TGCAGCGTTGAAAGGCTAGCGGAAACCTACGAGCAGTACTTC. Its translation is CSVERLAETYEQYF.

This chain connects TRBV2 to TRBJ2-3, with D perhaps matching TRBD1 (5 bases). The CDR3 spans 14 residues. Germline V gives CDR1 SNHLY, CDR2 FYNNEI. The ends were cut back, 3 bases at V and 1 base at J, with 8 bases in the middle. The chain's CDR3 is CASSDRVGTDTQYF. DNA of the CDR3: TGTGCCAGCAGTGACAGGGTAGGCACAGATACGCAGTATTTT.

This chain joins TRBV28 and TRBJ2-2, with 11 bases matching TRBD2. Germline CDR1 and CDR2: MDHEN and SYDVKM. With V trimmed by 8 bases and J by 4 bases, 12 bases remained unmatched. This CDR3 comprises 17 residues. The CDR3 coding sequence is TGTGCCAGCCCCCGCGGACTAGCGGGCGCGGCCACCGGGGAGCTGTTTTTT. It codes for CASPRGLAGAATGELFF. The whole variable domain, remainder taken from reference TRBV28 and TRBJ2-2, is DVKVTQSSRYLVKRTGEKVFLECVQDMDHENMFWYRQDPGLGLRLIYFSYDVKMKEKGDIPEGYSVSREKKERFSLILESASTNQTSMYLCASPRGLAGAATGELFFGEGSRLTVL.

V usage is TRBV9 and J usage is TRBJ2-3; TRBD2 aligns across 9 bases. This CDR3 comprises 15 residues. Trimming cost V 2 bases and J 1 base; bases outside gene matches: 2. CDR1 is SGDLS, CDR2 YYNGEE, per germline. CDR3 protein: CASSVSGRGTDTQYF. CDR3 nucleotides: TGTGCCAGCAGCGTTAGCGGGAGAGGCACAGATACGCAGTATTTT. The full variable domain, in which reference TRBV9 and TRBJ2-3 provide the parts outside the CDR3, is DSGVTQTPKHLITATGQRVTLRCSPRSGDLSVYWYQQSLDQGLQFLIQYYNGEERAKGNILERFSAQQFPDLHSELNLSSLELGDSALYFCASSVSGRGTDTQYFGPGTRLTVL.

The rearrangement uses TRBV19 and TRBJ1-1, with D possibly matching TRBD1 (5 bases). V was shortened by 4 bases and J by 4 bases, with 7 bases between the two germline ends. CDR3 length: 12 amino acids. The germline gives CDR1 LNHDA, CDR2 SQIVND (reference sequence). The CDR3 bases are TGTGCCAGTAGTAGTGGGGCCACTGAAGCTTTCTTT. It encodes CASSSGATEAFF.

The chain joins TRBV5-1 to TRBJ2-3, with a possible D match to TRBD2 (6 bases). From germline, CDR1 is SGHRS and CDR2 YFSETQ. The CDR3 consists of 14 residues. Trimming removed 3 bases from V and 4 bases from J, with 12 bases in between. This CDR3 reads CASSWTGGADTQYF. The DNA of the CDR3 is TGCGCCAGCAGCTGGACTGGAGGGGCAGATACGCAGTATTTT.

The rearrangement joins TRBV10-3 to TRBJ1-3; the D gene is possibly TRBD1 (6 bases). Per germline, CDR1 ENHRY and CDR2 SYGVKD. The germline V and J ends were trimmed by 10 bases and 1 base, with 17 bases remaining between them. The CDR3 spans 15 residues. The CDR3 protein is CATGDTGTSGNTIYF. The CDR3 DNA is TGTGCCACCGGAGATACCGGGACATCTGGAAACACCATATATTTT.

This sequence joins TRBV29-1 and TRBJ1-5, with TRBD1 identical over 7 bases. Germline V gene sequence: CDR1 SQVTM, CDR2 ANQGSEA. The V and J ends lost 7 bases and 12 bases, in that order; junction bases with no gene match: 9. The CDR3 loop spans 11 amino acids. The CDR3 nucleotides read TGCAGCGCCGCGACAGGGAACCACCAGCATTTT. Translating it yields CSAATGNHQHF.

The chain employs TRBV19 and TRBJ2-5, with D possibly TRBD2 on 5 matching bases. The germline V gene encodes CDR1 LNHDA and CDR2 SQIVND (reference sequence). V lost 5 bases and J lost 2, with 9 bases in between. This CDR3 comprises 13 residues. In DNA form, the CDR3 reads TGTGCCAGTAGTTTCGGGGATCAAGAGACCCAGTACTTC. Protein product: CASSFGDQETQYF.

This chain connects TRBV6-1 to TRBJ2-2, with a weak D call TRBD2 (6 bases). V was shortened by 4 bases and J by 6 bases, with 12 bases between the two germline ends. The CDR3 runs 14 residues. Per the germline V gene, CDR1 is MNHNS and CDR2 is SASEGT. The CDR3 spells CASSVGLASGELFF. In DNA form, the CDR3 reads TGTGCCAGCAGTGTAGGCCTAGCGTCCGGGGAGCTGTTTTTT.

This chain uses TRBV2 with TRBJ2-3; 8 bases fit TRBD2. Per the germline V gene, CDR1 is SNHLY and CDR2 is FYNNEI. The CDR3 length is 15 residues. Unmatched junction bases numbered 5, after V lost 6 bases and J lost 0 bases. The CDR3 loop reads CASSLSGVSTDTQYF. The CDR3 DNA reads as TGTGCCAGCAGCCTTAGCGGGGTTAGCACAGATACGCAGTATTTT.